This record looks at one T cell receptor (beta chain) sequence and its context. The data originate from a study of long-term antiretroviral therapy in people with HIV. Germline V gene sequence: CDR1 MNHEY, CDR2 SMNVEV (reference sequence). CDR3 size: 14 residues. Trimming at V came to 3 bases and at J to 4 bases, leaving 4 bases not matched to a gene. An immunoSEQ assay, version v3.0, was performed at survey level. Repertoires were generated with immunoSEQ multiplex PCR, while TCRdb's copy carries only in-frame clones and drops some. The data contain under 50,000 clones, roughly 86% of them singletons.

The receptor comes from a woman in her 50s with HIV. The rearrangement links TRBV27 to TRBJ1-2; 8 bases line up with TRBD1. This sample comprised unsorted PBMCs, obtained 0.1 years before starting antiretroviral therapy. For the CDR3, the DNA is TGTGCCAGCAGTTTTCGGACAGGGACCTATGGCTACACCTTC. Residues: CASSFRTGTYGYTF.